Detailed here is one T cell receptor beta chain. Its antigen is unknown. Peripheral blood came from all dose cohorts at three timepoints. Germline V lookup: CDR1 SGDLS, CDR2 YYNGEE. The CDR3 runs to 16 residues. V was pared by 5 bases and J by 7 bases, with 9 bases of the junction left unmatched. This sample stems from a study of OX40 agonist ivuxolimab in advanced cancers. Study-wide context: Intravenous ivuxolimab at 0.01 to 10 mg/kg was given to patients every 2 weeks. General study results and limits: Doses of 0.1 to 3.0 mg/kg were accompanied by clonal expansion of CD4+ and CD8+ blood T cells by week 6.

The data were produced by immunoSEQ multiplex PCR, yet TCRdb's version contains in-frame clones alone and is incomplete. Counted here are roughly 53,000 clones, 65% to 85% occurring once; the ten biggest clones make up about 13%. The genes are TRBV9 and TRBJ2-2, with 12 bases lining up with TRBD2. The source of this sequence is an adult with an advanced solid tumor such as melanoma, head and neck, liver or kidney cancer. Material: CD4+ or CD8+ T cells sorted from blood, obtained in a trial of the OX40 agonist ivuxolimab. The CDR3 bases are TGTGCCAGCAGAGCCTCTAGCGGGAGGGCCGGCGGGGAGCTGTTTTTT. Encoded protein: CASRASSGRAGGELFF.